The clone carrying this TCR beta chain was observed many times. Each patient was aged 18 to 65 and had newly diagnosed hyperthyroidism of under 2 months' duration. Using RNA transcripts as the source, TCR beta CDR3 regions were amplified. Researchers ran a first-round RT-PCR on the TCR CDR3 using the HTBI primer set. TCRdb re-derived calls from the multiplex PCR reads in MiXCR, one entry per CDR3 protein. The sample lists about 360,000 distinct CDR3 sequences; less than 15% were seen once. The CDR3 contains 13 residues. CDR1 and CDR2 from the germline V gene are GTSNPN and SVGIG (reference sequence). V trimming: 6 bases; J trimming: 4 bases; junction bases outside the gene matches: 8. The data are from a study of T cells in Graves' hyperthyroidism and ophthalmopathy.

The rearrangement joins TRBV30 to TRBJ1-1; 7 nucleotides line up with TRBD1. This clonotype was obtained from a man in his thirties or forties with Graves' hyperthyroidism that later progressed to Graves' ophthalmopathy. The specimen sequenced was blood. The CDR3 DNA is TGTGCCTGCACCAGGGGGATCGGCACTGAAGCTTTCTTT. The encoded protein is CACTRGIGTEAFF. The full variable domain, its missing parts supplied by reference TRBV30 and TRBJ1-1, is SQTIHQWPATLVQPVGSPLSLECTVEGTSNPNLYWYRQAAGRGLQLLFYSVGIGQISSEVPQNLSASRPQDRQFILSSKKLLLSDSGFYLCACTRGIGTEAFFGQGTRLTVV.